This passage covers 21 T cell receptor beta chains from one sample sequenced in a study of radiation and T cells in renal cell carcinoma. Method: immunoSEQ multiplex PCR; TCRdb's copy keeps in-frame clones and lacks some. Of 120,000 to 150,000 clones detected, 80% to 90% appear once; the ten largest clones hold 17%. Time point reported: blood 4 weeks post-SBRT, at nephrectomy. Treatment: 15 Gy SBRT to primary tumor, nephrectomy 4 weeks later. The starting material was blood, obtained from a patient whose treatment included radiotherapy and nephrectomy. All receptors derive from a woman in her forties or fifties with renal cell carcinoma.

The chain employs TRBV2 and TRBJ2-5; possible D gene TRBD2, 6 bases. Per the germline V gene, CDR1 is SNHLY and CDR2 is FYNNEI. The germline V and J ends were trimmed by 10 bases and 0 bases, with 18 bases remaining between them. CDR3 size: 15 residues. CDR3 bases: TGTGCCACCAAGAAACAGCGGGCGGACCAAGAGACCCAGTACTTC. Its protein product is CATKKQRADQETQYF.

This clone was picked up one time. The gene calls are TRBV4-3 and TRBJ1-1, with 8 bases that match TRBD1. V lost 3 bases to trimming and J lost 2 bases; unmatched junction nucleotides: 5. This CDR3 has 15 residues. Germline CDR1 is LGHNA and CDR2 is YSLEER. The CDR3 DNA reads as TGCGCCAGCAGCCATCCACAGGGGGATAACACTGAAGCTTTCTTT. As protein: CASSHPQGDNTEAFF.

The rearrangement uses TRBV28 and TRBJ1-2; no firm D call. Germline V gives CDR1 MDHEN, CDR2 SYDVKM. The CDR3 length is 11 residues. This CDR3 reads CGSGANYGYTF. In DNA, the CDR3 is TGTGGGTCTGGGGCTAACTATGGCTACACCTTC.

This clone was found a few times. The rearrangement joins TRBV9 to TRBJ1-5, with TRBD1 as a possible D gene (5 bases). V lost 7 bases to trimming and J lost 5 bases, with 10 bases between them. The V gene's germline CDR1 is SGDLS and CDR2 YYNGEE. The CDR3 spans 12 residues. The CDR3 DNA sequence: TGTGCCAGCGGGGGGGGTCATCAGCCCCAGCATTTT. Its protein is CASGGGHQPQHF.

The chain links TRBV2 to TRBJ2-1, with D possibly TRBD2 on 5 matching bases. Germline V gives CDR1 SNHLY, CDR2 FYNNEI. V shed 6 bases and J shed 10 bases, with 16 bases lying between them. CDR3 length: 13 residues. CDR3 sequence (DNA): TGTGCCAGCAGGCCCCTGAGCGGAGGAGAGCAGTTCTTC. Translating gives CASRPLSGGEQFF.

The CDR3 nucleotides are TGTGCCAGCAGCTTAGATCAGGGGTATGGCTACACCTTC. This codes for CASSLDQGYGYTF. The chain uses TRBV11-3 and TRBJ1-2; perhaps TRBD1 as D (6 bases). The V gene lost 0 bases and the J gene lost 5 bases, with 7 bases spanning the gap. CDR3 size: 13 residues. Germline V gene lookup returns CDR1 SGHNT and CDR2 YENEEA.

V usage is TRBV5-1 and J usage is TRBJ1-5; 12 bases match TRBD1. The CDR3 is 15 amino acids. With 3 bases clipped from V and 5 bases from J, the junction kept 3 bases outside the gene matches. Germline-derived CDR1 and CDR2 are SGHRS and YFSETQ. In DNA form, the CDR3 reads TGCGCCAGCAGCTGGGACAGGGGGCCGGATCAGCCCCAGCATTTT. Translation gives CASSWDRGPDQPQHF. Based on the CDR3 plus reference TRBV5-1 and TRBJ1-5, the full variable domain is KAGVTQTPRYLIKTRGQQVTLSCSPISGHRSVSWYQQTPGQGLQFLFEYFSETQRNKGNFPGRFSGRQFSNSRSEMNVSTLELGDSALYLCASSWDRGPDQPQHFGDGTRLSIL.

Comments on this clone: This same CDR3 is encoded by further DNA sequences in the sample. The V gene is TRBV6-5, the J gene TRBJ2-5; D not resolved. This CDR3 is 11 amino acids long. Looked up from germline, CDR1 is MNHEY and CDR2 is SVGAGI. Trimming left V 5 bases short and J 2 bases short, with 3 bases between. DNA of the CDR3: TGTGCCAGCAGTCGACAAGAGACCCAGTACTTC. It specifies CASSRQETQYF.

This clone has only one observation. Distinct nucleotide sequences in the sample also encode this CDR3. The chain recombines TRBV10-3 with TRBJ2-1; the D is unclear. The V end was cut by 3 bases, the J end by 5 bases, with 2 bases between. This CDR3 is built from 11 residues. Germline values: CDR1 ENHRY, CDR2 SYGVKD. CDR3 loop: CAISENNEQFF. The DNA of the CDR3 is TGTGCCATCAGTGAAAACAATGAGCAGTTCTTC.

V usage is TRBV10-1 and J usage is TRBJ2-7, with 10 bases that match TRBD1. Trimming cost V 0 bases and J 7 bases; bases outside gene matches: 12. There are 17 residues in the CDR3. CDR1 and CDR2 from the germline V gene are WNHNN and SYGVQD (reference sequence). The DNA for the CDR3 is TGCGCCAGCAGTGAGTCGGTGGGGACAGGGGCGTCTACGGAGCAGTACTTC. Amino acids: CASSESVGTGASTEQYF.

The chain combines TRBV6-1 with TRBJ1-5; the D is unclear. The CDR3 has 14 amino acids. Per germline, CDR1 MNHNS and CDR2 SASEGT. Trimming pared 3 bases from V and 0 bases from J, leaving 6 bases between. CDR3 residues: CASSELDSNQPQHF. The CDR3 DNA sequence: TGTGCCAGCAGTGAGTTGGATAGCAATCAGCCCCAGCATTTT.

CDR3 residues: CASSQRRLADDTGELFF. The CDR3 DNA follows: TGTGCCAGCAGCCAACGGCGGCTAGCGGACGACACCGGGGAGCTGTTTTTT. The chain couples TRBV4-2 to TRBJ2-2, with 7 bases lining up with TRBD2. Germline V lookup: CDR1 LGHNA, CDR2 YNFKEQ. CDR3 size: 17 residues. Trimming took 2 bases from V and 3 from J; bases not matched to a gene: 9.

The V gene is TRBV4-3, the J gene TRBJ2-2; 9 nucleotides match TRBD2. The V gene end was trimmed by 3 bases and the J gene end by 6 bases; junction bases not matched to a gene: 8. CDR1 is LGHNA and CDR2 is YSLEER in the germline V gene. The CDR3 is made up of 16 amino acids. The CDR3 sequence is CASSQGHSGSPGELFF. The CDR3 nucleotides are TGCGCCAGCAGCCAGGGACATAGCGGGAGCCCCGGGGAGCTGTTTTTT.

This chain uses TRBV11-3 with TRBJ2-6, with TRBD1 matching over 9 bases. The CDR3 length is 17 residues. Germline CDR1 is SGHNT and CDR2 is YENEEA. The J segment lost 7 bases and the V segment lost 2 bases, leaving 9 bases of the junction unmatched. This chain's CDR3 is CASSLTRDRVGANVLTF. The CDR3 nucleotides are TGTGCCAGCAGCTTAACCCGGGACAGGGTTGGAGCCAACGTCCTGACTTTC.

The J gene is TRBJ2-7, the V gene TRBV19; 8 bases are shared with TRBD1. V shed 5 bases and J 4 bases; nucleotides not matched to a gene: 4. This CDR3 is built from 13 residues. Germline loops: CDR1 LNHDA, CDR2 SQIVND (reference sequence). The CDR3 reads CASSQGAQYEQYF. In nucleotides, the CDR3 is TGTGCCAGTAGTCAGGGGGCGCAGTACGAGCAGTACTTC.

V gene TRBV7-2 combines with J gene TRBJ2-7; D possibly corresponds to TRBD2 (5 bases). This CDR3 spans 13 amino acids. CDR1 and CDR2 from the germline V gene are SGHTA and FQGNSA. V lost 2 bases and J lost 3, with 8 bases in between. The CDR3 bases are TGTGCCAGCAGCTTAAAAAGCGGCTACGAGCAGTACTTC. Residues: CASSLKSGYEQYF.

The chain combines TRBV5-1 with TRBJ2-3, with TRBD2 as a possible D gene (6 bases). This CDR3 region has 14 residues. Between the trimmed V and J ends, which lost 4 bases and 3 bases, there was a span of 12 bases. The germline CDR1 and CDR2 sequences are SGHRS and YFSETQ. CDR3 nucleotides: TGCGCCAGCAGCGGAGGGATCGGGACAGATACGCAGTATTTT. It encodes CASSGGIGTDTQYF.

The chain joins TRBV7-3 to TRBJ2-1, with D maybe TRBD2 (5 bases). CDR1 and CDR2 (germline): SGHTA, FQGTGA. V shed 6 bases and J shed 7 bases, with 10 bases lying between them. CDR3 length: 12 residues. CDR3 sequence: CASSGWENEQFF. CDR3 DNA: TGTGCCAGCAGTGGATGGGAGAATGAGCAGTTCTTC. Full variable domain (missing parts from reference TRBV7-3 and TRBJ2-1): GAGVSQTPSNKVTEKGKYVELRCDPISGHTALYWYRQSLGQGPEFLIYFQGTGAADDSGLPNDRFFAVRPEGSVSTLKIQRTERGDSAVYLCASSGWENEQFFGPGTRLTVL.

Only a few counts were recorded for this clone. This chain links TRBV11-3 with TRBJ1-4; D gene uncertain. The germline gives CDR1 SGHNT, CDR2 YENEEA. V dropped 1 base and J dropped 12 bases, with 12 bases sitting between them. CDR3 size: 13 residues. The CDR3, as DNA: TGTGCCAGCAGCTTAGTTTGGACCCAGGAACTGTTTTTT. Protein sequence: CASSLVWTQELFF. The full variable domain, with the rest looked up from reference TRBV11-3 and TRBJ1-4, is EAGVVQSPRYKIIEKKQPVAFWCNPISGHNTLYWYLQNLGQGPELLIRYENEEAVDDSQLPKDRFSAERLKGVDSTLKIQPAELGDSAVYLCASSLVWTQELFFGSGTQLSVL.

This clone is a singleton in its sample. The rearrangement links TRBV7-7 to TRBJ2-6, with D possibly TRBD2 on 5 matching bases. V was shortened by 5 bases and J by 4 bases, with 12 bases between the two germline ends. The CDR3 has 15 amino acids. Germline V CDR1 and CDR2: SSHAT, FNYEAQ (reference sequence). The CDR3 spells CASSTGLGGANVLTF. CDR3 DNA: TGTGCCAGCAGCACCGGACTGGGGGGGGCCAACGTCCTGACTTTC.

The J gene is TRBJ2-2, the V gene TRBV27, with 8 bases identical to TRBD1. V shed 3 bases, J shed 6 bases, and the junction held 3 bases outside the gene matches. CDR1 and CDR2 (germline): MNHEY, SMNVEV (reference sequence). This CDR3 comprises 14 residues. CDR3 region: CASSFRGRAGELFF. CDR3 nucleotide sequence: TGTGCCAGCAGTTTCAGGGGGCGCGCCGGGGAGCTGTTTTTT.